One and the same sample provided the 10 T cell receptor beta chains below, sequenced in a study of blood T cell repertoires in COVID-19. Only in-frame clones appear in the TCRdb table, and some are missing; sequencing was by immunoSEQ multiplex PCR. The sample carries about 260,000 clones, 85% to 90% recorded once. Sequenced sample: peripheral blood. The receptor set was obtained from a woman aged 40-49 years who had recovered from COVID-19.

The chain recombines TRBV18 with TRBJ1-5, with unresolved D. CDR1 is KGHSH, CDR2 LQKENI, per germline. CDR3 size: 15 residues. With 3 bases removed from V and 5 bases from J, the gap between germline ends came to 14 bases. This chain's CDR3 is CASSPLFGGDQPQHF. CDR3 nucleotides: TGTGCCAGCTCACCTCTATTCGGCGGGGATCAGCCCCAGCATTTT.

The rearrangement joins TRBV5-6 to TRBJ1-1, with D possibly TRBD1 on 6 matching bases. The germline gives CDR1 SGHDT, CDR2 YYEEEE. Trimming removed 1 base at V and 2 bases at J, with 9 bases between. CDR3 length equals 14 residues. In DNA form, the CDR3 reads TGTGCCAGCAGCTTGAGGACAGCAAACACTGAAGCTTTCTTT. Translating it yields CASSLRTANTEAFF.

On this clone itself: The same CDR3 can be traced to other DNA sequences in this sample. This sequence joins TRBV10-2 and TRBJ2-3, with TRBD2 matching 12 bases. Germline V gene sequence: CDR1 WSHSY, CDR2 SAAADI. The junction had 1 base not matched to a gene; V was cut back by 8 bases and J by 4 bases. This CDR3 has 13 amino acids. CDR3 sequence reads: CASSSGGADTQYF. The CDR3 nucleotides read TGCGCCAGCTCTAGCGGGGGGGCAGATACGCAGTATTTT.

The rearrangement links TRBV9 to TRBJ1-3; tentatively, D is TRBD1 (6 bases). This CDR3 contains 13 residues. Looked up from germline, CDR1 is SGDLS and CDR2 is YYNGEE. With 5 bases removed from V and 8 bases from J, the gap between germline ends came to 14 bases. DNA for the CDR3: TGTGCCAGCAGTTATCAGGGGAGGGACACCATATATTTT. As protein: CASSYQGRDTIYF.

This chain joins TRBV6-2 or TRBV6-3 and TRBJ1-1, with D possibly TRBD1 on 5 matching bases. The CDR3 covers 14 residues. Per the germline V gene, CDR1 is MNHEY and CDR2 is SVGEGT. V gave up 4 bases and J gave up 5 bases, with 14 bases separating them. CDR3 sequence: CASSFVNGGTEAFF. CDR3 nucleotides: TGTGCCAGCAGTTTTGTCAACGGGGGAACTGAAGCTTTCTTT.

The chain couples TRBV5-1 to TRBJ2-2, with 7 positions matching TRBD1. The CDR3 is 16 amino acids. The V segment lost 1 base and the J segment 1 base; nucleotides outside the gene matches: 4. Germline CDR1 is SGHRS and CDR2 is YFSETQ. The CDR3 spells CASSLQRQGNTGELFF. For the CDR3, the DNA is TGCGCCAGCAGCTTGCAGCGACAGGGGAACACCGGGGAGCTGTTTTTT.

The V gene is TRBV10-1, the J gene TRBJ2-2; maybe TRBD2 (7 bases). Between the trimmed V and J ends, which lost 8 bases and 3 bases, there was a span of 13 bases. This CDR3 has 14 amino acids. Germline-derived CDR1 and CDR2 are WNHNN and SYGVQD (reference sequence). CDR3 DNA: TGCGCCAGCGGGGGGGCAGACTACACCGGGGAGCTGTTTTTT. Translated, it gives CASGGADYTGELFF.

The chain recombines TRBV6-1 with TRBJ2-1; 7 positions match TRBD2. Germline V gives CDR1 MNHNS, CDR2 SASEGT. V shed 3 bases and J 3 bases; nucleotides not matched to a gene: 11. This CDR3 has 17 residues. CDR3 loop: CASSEQAWRGNYNEQFF. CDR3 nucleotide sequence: TGTGCCAGCAGTGAGCAGGCGTGGCGGGGGAACTACAATGAGCAGTTCTTC.

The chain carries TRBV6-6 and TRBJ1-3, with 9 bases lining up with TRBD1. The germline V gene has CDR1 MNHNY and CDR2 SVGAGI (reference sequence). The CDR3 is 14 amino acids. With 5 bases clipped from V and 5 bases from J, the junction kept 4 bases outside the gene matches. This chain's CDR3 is CASSRQGGRNTIYF. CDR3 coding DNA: TGTGCCAGCAGTCGACAGGGGGGTCGAAACACCATATATTTT.

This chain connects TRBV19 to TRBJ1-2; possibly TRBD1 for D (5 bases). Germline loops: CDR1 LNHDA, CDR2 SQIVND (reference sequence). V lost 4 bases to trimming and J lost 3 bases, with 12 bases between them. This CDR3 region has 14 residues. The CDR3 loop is CASSTRALYYGYTF. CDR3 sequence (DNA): TGTGCCAGTAGTACCAGGGCGCTATACTATGGCTACACCTTC.